This T cell receptor (beta chain) was captured in a study of breast tumors, draining lymph nodes, adjacent tissues. Study-level results: The data were judged consistent with most tumor T cells coming from lymph node and expanding in tumor.

This clonotype came up many times. Antigen specificity is unknown. MiXCR, applied by TCRdb to the multiplex PCR reads, yields one record per CDR3 protein. This table holds 190,000 or so distinct CDR3 sequences, approximately 33% found once. The lymph nodes were axillary draining lymph nodes from breast cancer patients. CDR3 length: 15 residues. Trimming removed 0 bases at V and 3 bases at J, with 12 bases between. Germline CDR1 reads GTSNPN; CDR2 reads SVGIG (reference sequence). The sequenced sample consisted of axillary lymph node tissue. This clonotype was sampled from a female donor with breast cancer. Some clones in this sample may be carry-over from other donors' samples. V gene TRBV30 combines with J gene TRBJ2-1, with D perhaps matching TRBD1 (6 bases). The CDR3 protein is CAWSVVGANYNEQFF. The DNA for the CDR3 is TGTGCCTGGAGTGTCGTGGGGGCCAACTACAATGAGCAGTTCTTC.